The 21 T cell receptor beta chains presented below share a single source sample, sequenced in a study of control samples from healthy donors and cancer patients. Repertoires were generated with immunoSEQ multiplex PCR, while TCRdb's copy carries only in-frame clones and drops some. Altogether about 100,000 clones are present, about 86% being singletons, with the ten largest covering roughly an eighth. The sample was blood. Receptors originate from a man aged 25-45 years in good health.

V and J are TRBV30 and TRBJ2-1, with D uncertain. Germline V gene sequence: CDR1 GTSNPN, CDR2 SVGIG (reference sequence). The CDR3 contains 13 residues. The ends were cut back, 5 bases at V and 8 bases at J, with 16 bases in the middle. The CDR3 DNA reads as TGTGCCTGGGGATGGGGATTTAACGATGAGCAGTTCTTC. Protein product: CAWGWGFNDEQFF.

CDR3 sequence: CASSPPQVTGELFF. The CDR3, as DNA: TGTGCCAGCTCACCACCGCAGGTCACCGGGGAGCTGTTTTTT. The rearrangement uses TRBV18 and TRBJ2-2; unclear D gene. Germline values: CDR1 KGHSH, CDR2 LQKENI. This CDR3 contains 14 residues. V was cut by 0 bases and J by 4 bases, with 6 bases left in between.

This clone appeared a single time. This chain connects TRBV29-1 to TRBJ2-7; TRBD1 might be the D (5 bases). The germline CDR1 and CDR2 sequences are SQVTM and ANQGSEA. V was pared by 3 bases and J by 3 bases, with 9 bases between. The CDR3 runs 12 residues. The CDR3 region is CSVDGQDYEQYF. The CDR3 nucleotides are TGCAGCGTTGACGGACAAGACTACGAGCAGTACTTC.

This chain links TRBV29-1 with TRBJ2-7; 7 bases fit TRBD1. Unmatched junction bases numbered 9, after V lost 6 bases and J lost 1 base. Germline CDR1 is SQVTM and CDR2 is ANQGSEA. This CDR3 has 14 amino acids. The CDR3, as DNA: TGCAGCGTAAACAGGGGACAAGGTTCCTACGAGCAGTACTTC. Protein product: CSVNRGQGSYEQYF.

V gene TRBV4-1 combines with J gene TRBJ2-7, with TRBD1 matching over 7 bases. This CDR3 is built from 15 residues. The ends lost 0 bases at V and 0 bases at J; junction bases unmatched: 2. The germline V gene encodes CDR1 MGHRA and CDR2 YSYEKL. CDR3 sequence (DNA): TGCGCCAGCAGCCAAGAGGACAGGACCTCCTACGAGCAGTACTTC. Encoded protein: CASSQEDRTSYEQYF.

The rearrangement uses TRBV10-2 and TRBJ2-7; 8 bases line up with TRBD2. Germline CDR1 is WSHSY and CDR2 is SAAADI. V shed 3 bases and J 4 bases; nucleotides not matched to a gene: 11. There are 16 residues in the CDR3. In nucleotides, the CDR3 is TGCGCCAGCAGTGAACATTCGAGACTAGCGCAGTACGAGCAGTACTTC. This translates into CASSEHSRLAQYEQYF.

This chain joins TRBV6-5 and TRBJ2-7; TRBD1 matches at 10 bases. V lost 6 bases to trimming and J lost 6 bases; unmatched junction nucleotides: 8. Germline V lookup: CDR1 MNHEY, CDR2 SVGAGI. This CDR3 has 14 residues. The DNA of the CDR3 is TGTGCCAGCAGAGCACCGGGACAGGGGTTCGAGCAGTACTTC. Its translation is CASRAPGQGFEQYF.

The CDR3 sequence is CASSIQGGSNQPQHF. The CDR3 nucleotides are TGTGCCAGTAGTATTCAGGGTGGGAGCAATCAGCCCCAGCATTTT. The chain combines TRBV19 with TRBJ1-5, with D maybe TRBD1 (5 bases). Germline V gene sequence: CDR1 LNHDA, CDR2 SQIVND (reference sequence). This CDR3 is 15 amino acids long. The V end was cut by 3 bases, the J end by 1 base, with 10 bases between.

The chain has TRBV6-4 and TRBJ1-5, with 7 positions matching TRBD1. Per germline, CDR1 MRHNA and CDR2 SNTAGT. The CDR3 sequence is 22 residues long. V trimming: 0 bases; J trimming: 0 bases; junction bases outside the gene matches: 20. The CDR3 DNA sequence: TGTGCCAGCAGTGACTCGAATAAAGGGGGCAGGGCAAGCCGTTATAGCAATCAGCCCCAGCATTTT. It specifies CASSDSNKGGRASRYSNQPQHF.

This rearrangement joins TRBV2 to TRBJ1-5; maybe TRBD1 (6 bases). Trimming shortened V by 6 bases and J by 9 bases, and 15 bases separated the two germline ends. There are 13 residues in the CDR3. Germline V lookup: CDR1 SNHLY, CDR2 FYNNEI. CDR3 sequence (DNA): TGTGCCAGCAGAGGGGGGCCCCGGGCGCCCCAGCATTTT. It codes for CASRGGPRAPQHF.

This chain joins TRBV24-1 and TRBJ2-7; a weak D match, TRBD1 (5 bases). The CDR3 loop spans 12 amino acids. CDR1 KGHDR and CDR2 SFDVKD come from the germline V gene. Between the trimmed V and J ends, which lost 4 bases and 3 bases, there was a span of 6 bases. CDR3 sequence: CATSDRDYEQYF. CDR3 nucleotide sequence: TGTGCCACCAGTGACAGGGACTACGAGCAGTACTTC.

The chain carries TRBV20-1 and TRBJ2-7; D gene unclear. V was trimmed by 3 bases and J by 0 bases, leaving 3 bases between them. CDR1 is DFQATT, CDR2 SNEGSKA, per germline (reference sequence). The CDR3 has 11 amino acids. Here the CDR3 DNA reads TGCAGTGCTAGGGGCTCCTACGAGCAGTACTTC. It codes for CSARGSYEQYF.

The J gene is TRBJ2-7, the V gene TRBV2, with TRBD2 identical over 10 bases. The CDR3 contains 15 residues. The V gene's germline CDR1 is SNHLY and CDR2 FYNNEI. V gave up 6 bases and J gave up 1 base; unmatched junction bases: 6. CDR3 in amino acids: CASSETSGTSYEQYF. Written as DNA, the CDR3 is TGTGCCAGCAGCGAAACTAGCGGGACTTCCTACGAGCAGTACTTC. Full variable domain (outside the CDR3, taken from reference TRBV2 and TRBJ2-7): EPEVTQTPSHQVTQMGQEVILRCVPISNHLYFYWYRQILGQKVEFLVSFYNNEISEKSEIFDDQFSVERPDGSNFTLKIRSTKLEDSAMYFCASSETSGTSYEQYFGPGTRLTVT.

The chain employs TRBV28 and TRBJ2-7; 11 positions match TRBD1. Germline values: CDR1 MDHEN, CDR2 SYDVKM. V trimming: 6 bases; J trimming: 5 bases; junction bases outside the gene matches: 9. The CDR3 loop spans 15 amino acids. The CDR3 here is CASSPPDRGLDEQYF. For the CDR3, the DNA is TGTGCCAGCAGCCCCCCGGACAGGGGGCTAGACGAGCAGTACTTC.

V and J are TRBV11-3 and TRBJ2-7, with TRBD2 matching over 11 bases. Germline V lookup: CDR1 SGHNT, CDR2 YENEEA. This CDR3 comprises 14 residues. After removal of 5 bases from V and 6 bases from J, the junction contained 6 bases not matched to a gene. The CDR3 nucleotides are TGTGCCAGCAGCACCACTAGCGGGAGCTCCGAGCAGTACTTC. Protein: CASSTTSGSSEQYF.

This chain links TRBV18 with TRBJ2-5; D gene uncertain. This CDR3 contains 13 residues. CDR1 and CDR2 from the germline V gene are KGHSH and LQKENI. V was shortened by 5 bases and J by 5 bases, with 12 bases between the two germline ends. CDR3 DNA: TGTGCCAGCTCAACTCCTCCGGTGGAGACCCAGTACTTC. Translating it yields CASSTPPVETQYF.

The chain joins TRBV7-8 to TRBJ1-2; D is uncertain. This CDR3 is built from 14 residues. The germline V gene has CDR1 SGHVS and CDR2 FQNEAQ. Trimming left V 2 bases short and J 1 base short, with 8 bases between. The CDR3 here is CASSLTDNNYGYTF. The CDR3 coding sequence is TGTGCCAGCAGCTTAACAGACAATAACTATGGCTACACCTTC. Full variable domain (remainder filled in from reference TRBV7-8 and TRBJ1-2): GAGVSQSPRYKVAKRGQDVALRCDPISGHVSLFWYQQALGQGPEFLTYFQNEAQLDKSGLPSDRFFAERPEGSVSTLKIQRTQQEDSAVYLCASSLTDNNYGYTFGSGTRLTVV.

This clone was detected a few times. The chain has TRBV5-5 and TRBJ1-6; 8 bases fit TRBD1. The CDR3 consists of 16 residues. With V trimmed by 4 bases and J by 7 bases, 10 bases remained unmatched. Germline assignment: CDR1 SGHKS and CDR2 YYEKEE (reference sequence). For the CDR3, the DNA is TGTGCCAGCAGCCGCGACAGGGGTCTCTCGAATTCACCCCTCCACTTT. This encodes CASSRDRGLSNSPLHF.

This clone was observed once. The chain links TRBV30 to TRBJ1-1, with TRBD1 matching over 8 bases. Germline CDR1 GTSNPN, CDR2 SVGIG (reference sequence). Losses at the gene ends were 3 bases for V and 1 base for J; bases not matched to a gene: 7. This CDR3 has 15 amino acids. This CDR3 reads CAWRISGTGNTEAFF. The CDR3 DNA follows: TGTGCCTGGAGGATTTCCGGGACAGGGAACACTGAAGCTTTCTTT. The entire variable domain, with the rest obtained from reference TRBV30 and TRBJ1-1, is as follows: SQTIHQWPATLVQPVGSPLSLECTVEGTSNPNLYWYRQAAGRGLQLLFYSVGIGQISSEVPQNLSASRPQDRQFILSSKKLLLSDSGFYLCAWRISGTGNTEAFFGQGTRLTVV.

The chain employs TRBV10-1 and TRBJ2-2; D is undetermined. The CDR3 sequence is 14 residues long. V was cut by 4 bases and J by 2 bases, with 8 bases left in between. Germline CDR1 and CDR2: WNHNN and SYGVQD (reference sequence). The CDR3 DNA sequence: TGCGCCAGCAGTGTGACGGCAAACACCGGGGAGCTGTTTTTT. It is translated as CASSVTANTGELFF.

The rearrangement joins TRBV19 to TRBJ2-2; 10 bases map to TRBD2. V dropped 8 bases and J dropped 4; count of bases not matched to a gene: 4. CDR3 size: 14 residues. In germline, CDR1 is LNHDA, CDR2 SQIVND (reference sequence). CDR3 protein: CASASGSGTGELFF. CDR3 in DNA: TGTGCCAGTGCTAGCGGGAGTGGCACCGGGGAGCTGTTTTTT.